The source of this T cell receptor beta chain is a study of blood T cell repertoires in COVID-19. Study in general: From the United States, Italy and Spain came samples of acute and convalescent COVID-19. From T cells, B-cell-depleted T cells, or PBMCs came the material, which was cDNA or gDNA.

In the original processing: Reference gene primer amplification gave nucleated cell count estimates. Using immunoSEQ multiplex PCR, the repertoire was profiled, and TCRdb retains in-frame clones only, with some absent. That table furnishes V, J and clone size, whereas the DNA furnished D and trimming. This sample carries 70,000 to 95,000 clones, approximately 80% of them seen once, and the ten largest clones take 10% to 15%. The CDR3 consists of 13 residues. V dropped 7 bases and J dropped 5; count of bases not matched to a gene: 2. Germline lookup yields CDR1 SNHLY and CDR2 FYNNEI. The clonotype comes from a human donor in a cohort sampled during active COVID-19. Input material: peripheral blood. The rearrangement links TRBV2 to TRBJ2-7, with 13 bases that match TRBD2. The CDR3: CASTGTSGDEQYF. As DNA, the CDR3 is TGTGCCAGCACCGGGACTAGCGGGGACGAGCAGTACTTC.